Listed here are 16 T cell receptor beta chains from one sample, sequenced in a study of cytomegalovirus exposure and HLA in healthy donors. Vbeta (60) and Jbeta (13) primers were used in the PCR. The assay was immunoSEQ multiplex PCR, and TCRdb's table has in-frame clones only and misses some. The repertoire shows 45,000 or so clones; the top ten hold approximately 8.8%. Sequenced: PBMCs. The receptor source for this set is a male donor in good health and CMV-seronegative.

As to this clone: At one of its ends the junction is not consistent with the germline gene, which may arise from a read error. The chain carries TRBV7-8 and TRBJ2-1, with D perhaps TRBD2 (5 bases). Germline CDR1 reads SGHVS; CDR2 reads FQNEAQ. The CDR3 is 15 residues long. In DNA form, the CDR3 reads TGTGCCAGCAGCTTATCTGATTCGGGGAGATTCGGGGTAATCTTC. Protein product: CASSLSDSGRFGVIF.

The V call is TRBV19, the J call TRBJ2-7; maybe TRBD2 (5 bases). The CDR3 has 14 residues. Germline CDR1 and CDR2: LNHDA and SQIVND (reference sequence). V was cut by 4 bases and J by 1 base, with 11 bases left in between. As DNA, the CDR3 is TGTGCCAGTAGTACCCGACCGGGGTCCTACGAGCAGTACTTC. This codes for CASSTRPGSYEQYF.

The gene calls are TRBV6-5 and TRBJ1-2; D possibly corresponds to TRBD1 (6 bases). CDR3 length: 15 residues. Trimming pared 3 bases from V and 4 bases from J, leaving 15 bases between. Germline CDR1 reads MNHEY; CDR2 reads SVGAGI. The CDR3 sequence: CASSYNRGGGYGYTF. CDR3 nucleotides: TGTGCCAGCAGTTATAATAGGGGGGGCGGCTATGGCTACACCTTC.

The rearrangement uses TRBV19 and TRBJ2-5; the D gene is possibly TRBD1 (5 bases). The V and J ends lost 1 base and 2 bases respectively, with 14 bases between them. This CDR3 contains 16 residues. CDR1 and CDR2 from the germline V gene are LNHDA and SQIVND (reference sequence). The CDR3 loop reads CASSIAFGGAQETQYF. CDR3 coding DNA: TGTGCCAGTAGTATAGCCTTCGGTGGGGCACAAGAGACCCAGTACTTC.

The J gene is TRBJ2-1, the V gene TRBV7-8; D perhaps matches TRBD1 (6 bases). The CDR3 totals 15 residues. Germline values: CDR1 SGHVS, CDR2 FQNEAQ. V gave up 3 bases and J gave up 0 bases, with 9 bases separating them. The CDR3 protein is CASSFRQVSYNEQFF. For the CDR3, the DNA is TGTGCCAGCAGCTTTAGACAGGTCTCCTACAATGAGCAGTTCTTC.

This chain links TRBV4-1 with TRBJ1-2; maybe TRBD1 (6 bases). The germline V gene encodes CDR1 MGHRA and CDR2 YSYEKL. The V gene lost 4 bases and the J gene lost 4 bases, with 10 bases spanning the gap. The CDR3 spans 13 residues. The CDR3: CASSPGRGYGYTF. In DNA form, the CDR3 reads TGCGCCAGCAGCCCGGGCAGGGGCTATGGCTACACCTTC.

In DNA form, the CDR3 reads TGTGCCAGCAGCCCGAACGGCGGGAGGTTTAACTACGAGCAGTACTTC. It yields the protein CASSPNGGRFNYEQYF. The chain links TRBV13 to TRBJ2-7, with 8 bases lining up with TRBD2. Germline V CDR1 and CDR2: PRHDT, FYEKMQ (reference sequence). The CDR3 has 16 residues. V was pared by 5 bases and J by 3 bases, with 12 bases of the junction left unmatched.

V gene TRBV2 combines with J gene TRBJ2-5, with D perhaps matching TRBD2 (6 bases). Germline V gene sequence: CDR1 SNHLY, CDR2 FYNNEI. V was clipped by 4 bases and J by 4 bases, with 10 bases between them. This CDR3 region has 13 residues. CDR3 in amino acids: CASSVTGRETQYF. CDR3 nucleotide sequence: TGTGCCAGCAGTGTAACCGGGAGAGAGACCCAGTACTTC. Drawing the rest from reference TRBV2 and TRBJ2-5, the complete variable domain is EPEVTQTPSHQVTQMGQEVILRCVPISNHLYFYWYRQILGQKVEFLVSFYNNEISEKSEIFDDQFSVERPDGSNFTLKIRSTKLEDSAMYFCASSVTGRETQYFGPGTRLLVL.

The rearrangement uses TRBV5-1 and TRBJ2-3; D may be TRBD2 (6 bases). The germline V gene encodes CDR1 SGHRS and CDR2 YFSETQ. The CDR3 has 15 amino acids. V dropped 4 bases and J dropped 1 base, with 13 bases sitting between them. Written as DNA, the CDR3 is TGCGCCAGCAGCGTATTAGCGGAGCGCACAGATACGCAGTATTTT. It encodes CASSVLAERTDTQYF.

V is TRBV27 and J is TRBJ1-2; TRBD1 might be the D (5 bases). V lost 7 bases and J 4 bases, leaving 10 bases between the germline ends. The CDR3 is made up of 12 amino acids. CDR1 MNHEY and CDR2 SMNVEV come from the germline V gene (reference sequence). CDR3 region: CASMGLGYGYTF. The CDR3 DNA sequence: TGTGCCAGCATGGGGCTTGGCTATGGCTACACCTTC.

The chain combines TRBV6-5 with TRBJ2-7; D may be TRBD2 (6 bases). Germline CDR1 is MNHEY and CDR2 is SVGAGI. CDR3 length: 13 amino acids. The V gene lost 2 bases and the J gene lost 6 bases, with 11 bases spanning the gap. The CDR3 reads CASSYAGGLEQYF. The CDR3 DNA is TGTGCCAGCAGTTACGCCGGGGGACTCGAGCAGTACTTC.

This chain links TRBV5-1 with TRBJ1-1; TRBD1 is a possible D gene (5 bases). CDR3 length: 13 residues. Germline lookup yields CDR1 SGHRS and CDR2 YFSETQ. Trimming left V 0 bases short and J 8 bases short, with 11 bases between. The CDR3 sequence: CASSLARGGEAFF. The CDR3 bases are TGCGCCAGCAGCTTGGCTAGGGGTGGGGAAGCTTTCTTT. The full variable domain, rest sourced from reference TRBV5-1 and TRBJ1-1, is KAGVTQTPRYLIKTRGQQVTLSCSPISGHRSVSWYQQTPGQGLQFLFEYFSETQRNKGNFPGRFSGRQFSNSRSEMNVSTLELGDSALYLCASSLARGGEAFFGQGTRLTVV.

CDR3 sequence reads: CASSLLSGEQETQYF. DNA of the CDR3: TGTGCCAGCAGCTTATTATCGGGTGAACAAGAGACCCAGTACTTC. The gene calls are TRBV11-3 and TRBJ2-5; D is uncertain. This CDR3 region has 15 residues. The germline CDR1 and CDR2 sequences are SGHNT and YENEEA. V was clipped by 2 bases and J by 2 bases, with 12 bases between them.

The rearrangement joins TRBV13 to TRBJ2-2; D gene ambiguous. CDR3 length: 13 amino acids. V shed 1 base and J shed 4 bases, with 4 bases lying between them. The germline CDR1 and CDR2 sequences are PRHDT and FYEKMQ (reference sequence). The CDR3 region is CASSLVSTGELFF. CDR3 DNA sequence: TGTGCCAGCAGCTTAGTGAGCACCGGGGAGCTGTTTTTT.

The rearrangement uses TRBV10-3 and TRBJ2-5, with TRBD2 matching over 7 bases. Germline V gives CDR1 ENHRY, CDR2 SYGVKD. With 3 bases clipped from V and 5 bases from J, the junction kept 9 bases outside the gene matches. This CDR3 is built from 15 residues. CDR3 region: CAISDVGGSGETQYF. CDR3 nucleotide sequence: TGTGCCATCAGTGACGTCGGCGGGAGTGGGGAGACCCAGTACTTC.

The V and J genes are TRBV7-2 and TRBJ2-7; 8 bases are shared with TRBD1. After removal of 0 bases from V and 1 base from J, the junction contained 2 bases not matched to a gene. Germline assignment: CDR1 SGHTA and CDR2 FQGNSA. This CDR3 is built from 15 residues. This chain's CDR3 is CASSLAGTGSYEQYF. CDR3 nucleotide sequence: TGTGCCAGCAGCTTAGCCGGGACAGGATCCTACGAGCAGTACTTC.